Sequencing of this TCR beta chain was carried out in a study of regulatory T cells in long-lasting Graves disease. Time point specified: newly diagnosed GD, antithyroid drugs for less than 3 months. PBMC-extracted RNA yielded the TCR library. Patient provenance is recorded as an endocrinology department in Xi'an, China. This clonotype was observed a handful of times. The antigen is undetermined. The CDR3 has 14 residues. Germline CDR1 reads MNHEY; CDR2 reads SVGEGT. V lost 6 bases and J lost 5, with 16 bases in between. Investigators prepared the TCR beta libraries by applying iRepertoire HTBI primers and Arm-PCR of CDR3 regions. TCRdb reprocessed the multiplex PCR reads via MiXCR and lists one record per CDR3 protein. The sample shows approximately 300,000 distinct CDR3 sequences, more than 15% of them seen only once. Overall study results and limits: Among samples with persistent disease, TRBV28, TRBJ1-2 and TRBJ2-5 were favored. Persistent patients had more shared public clonotypes (fewer than 3,000) than new patients (approximately 920). Newly diagnosed Graves' patients had higher TCR diversity than persistent ones.

The receptor's source is a female donor with Graves disease. This chain links TRBV6-2 or TRBV6-3 with TRBJ1-2, with D maybe TRBD1 (5 bases). Sequencing was performed on peripheral blood mononuclear cells (PBMCs), taken at new diagnosis, from a patient treated with antithyroid drugs. DNA for the CDR3: TGTGCCAGCAGCCAGATGGGGCCCAAGTATGGCTACACCTTC. Translated, it gives CASSQMGPKYGYTF.